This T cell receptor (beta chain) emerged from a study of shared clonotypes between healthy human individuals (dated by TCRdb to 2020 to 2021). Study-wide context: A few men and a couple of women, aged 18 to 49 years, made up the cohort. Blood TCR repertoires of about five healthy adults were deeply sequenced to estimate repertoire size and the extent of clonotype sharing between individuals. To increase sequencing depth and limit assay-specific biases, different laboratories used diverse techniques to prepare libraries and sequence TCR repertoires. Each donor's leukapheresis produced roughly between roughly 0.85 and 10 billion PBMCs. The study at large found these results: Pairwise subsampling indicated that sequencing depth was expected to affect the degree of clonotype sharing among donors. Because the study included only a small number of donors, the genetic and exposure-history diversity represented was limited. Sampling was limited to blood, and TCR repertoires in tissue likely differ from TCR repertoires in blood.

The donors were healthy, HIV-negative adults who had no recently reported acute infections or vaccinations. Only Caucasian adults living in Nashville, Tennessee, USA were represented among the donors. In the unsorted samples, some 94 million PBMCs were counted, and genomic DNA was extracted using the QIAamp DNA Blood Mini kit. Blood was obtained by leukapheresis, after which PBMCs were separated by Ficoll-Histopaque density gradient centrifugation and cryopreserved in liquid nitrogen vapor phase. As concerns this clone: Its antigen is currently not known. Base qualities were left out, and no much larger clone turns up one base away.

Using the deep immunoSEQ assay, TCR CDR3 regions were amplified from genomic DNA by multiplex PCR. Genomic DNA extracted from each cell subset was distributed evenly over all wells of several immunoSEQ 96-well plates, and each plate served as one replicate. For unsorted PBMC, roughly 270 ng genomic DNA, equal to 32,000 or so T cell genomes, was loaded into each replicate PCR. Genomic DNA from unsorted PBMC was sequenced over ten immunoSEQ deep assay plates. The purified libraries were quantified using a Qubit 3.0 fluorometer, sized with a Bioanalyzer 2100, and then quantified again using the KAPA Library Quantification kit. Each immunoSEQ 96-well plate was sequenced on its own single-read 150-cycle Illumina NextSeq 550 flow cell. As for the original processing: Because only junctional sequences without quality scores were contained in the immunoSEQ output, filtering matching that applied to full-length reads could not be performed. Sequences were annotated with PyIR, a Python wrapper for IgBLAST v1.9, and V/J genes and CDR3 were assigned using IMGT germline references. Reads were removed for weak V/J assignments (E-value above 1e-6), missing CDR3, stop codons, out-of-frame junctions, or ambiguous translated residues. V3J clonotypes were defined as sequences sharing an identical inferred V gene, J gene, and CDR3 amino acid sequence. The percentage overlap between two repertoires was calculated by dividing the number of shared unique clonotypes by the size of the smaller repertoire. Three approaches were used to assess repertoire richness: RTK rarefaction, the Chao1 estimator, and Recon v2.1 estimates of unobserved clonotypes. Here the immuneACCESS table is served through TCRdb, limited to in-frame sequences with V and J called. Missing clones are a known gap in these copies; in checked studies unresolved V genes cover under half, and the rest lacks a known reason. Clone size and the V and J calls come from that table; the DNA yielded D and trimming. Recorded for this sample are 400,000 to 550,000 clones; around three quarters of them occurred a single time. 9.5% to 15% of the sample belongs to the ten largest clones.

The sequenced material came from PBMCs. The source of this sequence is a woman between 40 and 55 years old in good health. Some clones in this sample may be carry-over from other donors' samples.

The CDR3 reads CASSVPAANTGELFF. In nucleotide form, the sequence is TGCGCCAGCAGTGTCCCAGCGGCGAACACCGGGGAGCTGTTTTTT. The rearranged segments are TRBV10-2 and TRBJ2-2; tentative D gene TRBD2, with 5 bases matching. CDR1 and CDR2 (WSHSY, SAAADI) derive from the germline V gene. The CDR3 covers 15 residues, taking in both the cysteine and the phenylalanine. Here the CDR3 DNA is all that survives: 45 bases in frame from base 1. V lost 4 bases and J lost 0 bases; the stretch between them is 9 bases long.